This T cell receptor beta chain was observed in a study of identical twins. This clonotype appeared many times. TCRdb re-called the 5' RACE reads with MiXCR, one entry per CDR3 protein. In the table there are approximately 260,000 distinct CDR3 sequences, 11% to 15% of which are singletons. Sequencing used memory (CD45RO+) T cells sorted from blood. The clonotype was recovered from a woman younger than 35 in good health.

As DNA, the CDR3 is TGCAGCGTTGACCGGGACAGGGTCAAAGAGACCCAGTACTTC. Encoded protein: CSVDRDRVKETQYF. The chain is built from TRBV29-1 and TRBJ2-5; 9 nucleotides align to TRBD1. Trimming took 3 bases from V and 3 from J; bases not matched to a gene: 5. The CDR3 has 14 amino acids. Germline V gene lookup returns CDR1 SQVTM and CDR2 ANQGSEA.